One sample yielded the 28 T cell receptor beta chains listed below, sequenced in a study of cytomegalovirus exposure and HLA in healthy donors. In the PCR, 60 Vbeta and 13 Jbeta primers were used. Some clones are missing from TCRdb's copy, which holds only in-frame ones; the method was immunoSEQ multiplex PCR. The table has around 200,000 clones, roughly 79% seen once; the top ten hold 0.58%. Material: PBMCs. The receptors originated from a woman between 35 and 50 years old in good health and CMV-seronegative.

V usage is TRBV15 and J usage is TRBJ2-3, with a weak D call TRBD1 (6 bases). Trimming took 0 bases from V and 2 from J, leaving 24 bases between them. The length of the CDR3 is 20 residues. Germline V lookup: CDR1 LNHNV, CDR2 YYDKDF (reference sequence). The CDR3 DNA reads TGTGCCACCAGCAGAGATCGGTTAGGTCTCCAGGGGCAAAACACAGATACGCAGTATTTT. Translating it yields CATSRDRLGLQGQNTDTQYF.

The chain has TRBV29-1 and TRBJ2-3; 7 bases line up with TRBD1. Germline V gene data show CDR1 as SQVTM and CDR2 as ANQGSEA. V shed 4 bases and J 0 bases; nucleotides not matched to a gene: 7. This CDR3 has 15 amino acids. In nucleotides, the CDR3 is TGCAGCGTTGCCGGGGACAGAGAAAGCACAGATACGCAGTATTTT. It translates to CSVAGDRESTDTQYF.

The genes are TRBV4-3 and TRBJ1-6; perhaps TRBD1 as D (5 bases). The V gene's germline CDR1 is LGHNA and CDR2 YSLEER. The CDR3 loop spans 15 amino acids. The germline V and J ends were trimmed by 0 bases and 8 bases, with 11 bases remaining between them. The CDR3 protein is CASSQDRVADSPLHF. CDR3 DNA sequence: TGCGCCAGCAGCCAAGACAGGGTAGCTGATTCACCCCTCCACTTT.

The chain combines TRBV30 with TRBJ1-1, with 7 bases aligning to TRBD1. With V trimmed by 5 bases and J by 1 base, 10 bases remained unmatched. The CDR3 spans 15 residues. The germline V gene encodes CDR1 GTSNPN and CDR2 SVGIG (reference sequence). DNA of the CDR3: TGTGCCTGGCATCGACAGGGATCCTGGAACACTGAAGCTTTCTTT. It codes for CAWHRQGSWNTEAFF. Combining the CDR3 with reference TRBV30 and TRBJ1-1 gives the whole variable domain SQTIHQWPATLVQPVGSPLSLECTVEGTSNPNLYWYRQAAGRGLQLLFYSVGIGQISSEVPQNLSASRPQDRQFILSSKKLLLSDSGFYLCAWHRQGSWNTEAFFGQGTRLTVV.

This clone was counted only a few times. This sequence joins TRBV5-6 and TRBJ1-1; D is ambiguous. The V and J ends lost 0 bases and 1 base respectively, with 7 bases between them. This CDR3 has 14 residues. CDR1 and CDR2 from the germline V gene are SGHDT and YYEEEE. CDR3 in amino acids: CASSLVPRNTEAFF. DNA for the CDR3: TGTGCCAGCAGCTTGGTCCCCCGGAACACTGAAGCTTTCTTT.

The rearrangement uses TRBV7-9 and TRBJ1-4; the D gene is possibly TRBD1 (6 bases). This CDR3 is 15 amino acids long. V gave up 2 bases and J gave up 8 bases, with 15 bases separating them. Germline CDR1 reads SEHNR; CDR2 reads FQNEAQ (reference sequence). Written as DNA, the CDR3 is TGTGCCAGCAGCTTAACGGTCCTTAGGGGGGAAAAACTGTTTTTT. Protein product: CASSLTVLRGEKLFF.

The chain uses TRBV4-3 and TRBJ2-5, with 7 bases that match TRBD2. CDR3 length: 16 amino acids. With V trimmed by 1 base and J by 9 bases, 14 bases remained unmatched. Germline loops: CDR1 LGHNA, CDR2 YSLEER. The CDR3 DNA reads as TGCGCCAGCAGCCAAGGGGGGGGACCGACCCAAGGGGCCCAGTACTTC. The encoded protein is CASSQGGGPTQGAQYF.

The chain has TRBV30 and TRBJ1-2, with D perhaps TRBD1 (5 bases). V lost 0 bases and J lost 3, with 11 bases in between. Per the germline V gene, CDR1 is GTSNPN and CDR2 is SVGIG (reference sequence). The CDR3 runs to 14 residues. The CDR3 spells CAWSVFSGDYGYTF. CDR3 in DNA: TGTGCCTGGAGTGTATTTTCGGGGGACTATGGCTACACCTTC.

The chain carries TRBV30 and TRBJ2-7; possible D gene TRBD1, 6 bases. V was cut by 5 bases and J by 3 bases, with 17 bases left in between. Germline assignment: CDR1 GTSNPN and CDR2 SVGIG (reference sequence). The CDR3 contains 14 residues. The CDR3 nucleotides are TGTGCCTGGGCCCCCGTGGACAGTCTCTACGAGCAGTACTTC. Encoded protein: CAWAPVDSLYEQYF.

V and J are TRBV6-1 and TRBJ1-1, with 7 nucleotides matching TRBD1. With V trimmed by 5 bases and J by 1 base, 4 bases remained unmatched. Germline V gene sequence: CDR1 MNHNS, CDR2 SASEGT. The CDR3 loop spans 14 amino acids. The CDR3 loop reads CASSSYRGNTEAFF. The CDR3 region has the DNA TGTGCCAGCAGTTCCTACAGGGGGAACACTGAAGCTTTCTTT.

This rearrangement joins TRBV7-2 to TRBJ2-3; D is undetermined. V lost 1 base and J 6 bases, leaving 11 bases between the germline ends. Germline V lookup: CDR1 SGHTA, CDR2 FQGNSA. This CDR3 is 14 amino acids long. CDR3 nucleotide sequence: TGTGCCAGCAGCTTAGGTATGGCCCCCGATACGCAGTATTTT. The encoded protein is CASSLGMAPDTQYF.

CDR3 region: CASSLRTGSHEQYF. In DNA, the CDR3 is TGCGCCAGCAGCTTACGTACAGGGTCCCACGAGCAGTACTTC. The chain recombines TRBV5-1 with TRBJ2-7, with D possibly being TRBD1 (6 bases). Trimming shortened V by 2 bases and J by 5 bases, and 14 bases separated the two germline ends. There are 14 residues in the CDR3. Germline assignment: CDR1 SGHRS and CDR2 YFSETQ.

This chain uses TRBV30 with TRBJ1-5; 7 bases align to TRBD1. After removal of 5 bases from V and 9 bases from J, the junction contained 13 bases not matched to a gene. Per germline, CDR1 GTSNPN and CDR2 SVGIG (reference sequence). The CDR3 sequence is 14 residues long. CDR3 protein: CAWGRDSNVWPQHF. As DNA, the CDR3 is TGTGCCTGGGGCCGGGACAGTAATGTGTGGCCCCAGCATTTT.

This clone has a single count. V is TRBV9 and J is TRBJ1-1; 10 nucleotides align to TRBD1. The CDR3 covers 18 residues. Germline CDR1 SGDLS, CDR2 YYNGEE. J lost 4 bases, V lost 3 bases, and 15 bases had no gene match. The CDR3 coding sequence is TGTGCCAGCAGCGCCCAACCGGGACAGGGGCAGTTGGGCACTGAAGCTTTCTTT. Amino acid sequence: CASSAQPGQGQLGTEAFF.

The DNA for the CDR3 is TGCGCCAGCAGCTTCGGGGTCTCGAACACCGGGGAGCTGTTTTTT. This encodes CASSFGVSNTGELFF. This chain joins TRBV5-1 and TRBJ2-2; D is possibly TRBD2 (5 bases). The V gene lost 2 bases and the J gene lost 0 bases, with 8 bases spanning the gap. This CDR3 comprises 15 residues. CDR1 is SGHRS, CDR2 YFSETQ, per germline.

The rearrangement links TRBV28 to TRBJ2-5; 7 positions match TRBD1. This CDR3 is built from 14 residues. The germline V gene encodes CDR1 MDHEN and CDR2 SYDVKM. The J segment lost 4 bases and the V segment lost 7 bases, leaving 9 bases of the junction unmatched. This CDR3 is CASKRGLSGETQYF. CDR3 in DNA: TGTGCCAGCAAAAGGGGGCTTTCAGGAGAGACCCAGTACTTC.

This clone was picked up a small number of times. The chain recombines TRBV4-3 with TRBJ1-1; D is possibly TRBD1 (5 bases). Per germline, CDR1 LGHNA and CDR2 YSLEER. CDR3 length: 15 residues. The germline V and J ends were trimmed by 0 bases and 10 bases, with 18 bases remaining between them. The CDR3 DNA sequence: TGCGCCAGCAGCCAAGATTTGGGGGGAAGTAAGGCAGCTTTCTTT. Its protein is CASSQDLGGSKAAFF.

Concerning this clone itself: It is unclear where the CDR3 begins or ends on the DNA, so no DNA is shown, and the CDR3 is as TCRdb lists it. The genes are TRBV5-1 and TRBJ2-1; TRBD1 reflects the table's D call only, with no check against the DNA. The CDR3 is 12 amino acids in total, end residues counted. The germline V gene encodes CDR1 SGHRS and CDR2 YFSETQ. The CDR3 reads CASSFGQGSLFF.

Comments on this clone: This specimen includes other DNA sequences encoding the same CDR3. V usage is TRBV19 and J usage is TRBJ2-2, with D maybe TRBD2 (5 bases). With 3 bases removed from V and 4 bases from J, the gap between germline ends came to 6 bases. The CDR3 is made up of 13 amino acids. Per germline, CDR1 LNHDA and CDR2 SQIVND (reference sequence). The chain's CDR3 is CASSIRGTGELFF. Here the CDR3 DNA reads TGTGCCAGTAGTATCCGGGGCACCGGGGAGCTGTTTTTT.

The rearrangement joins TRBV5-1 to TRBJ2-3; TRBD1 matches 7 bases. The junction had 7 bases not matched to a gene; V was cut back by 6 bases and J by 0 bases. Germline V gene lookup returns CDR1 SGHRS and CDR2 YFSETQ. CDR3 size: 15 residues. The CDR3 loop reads CASTLTGESTDTQYF. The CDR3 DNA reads TGCGCCAGCACCCTAACAGGGGAAAGCACAGATACGCAGTATTTT.

The CDR3 sequence is CARTARAGETQYF. DNA of the CDR3: TGTGCCCGAACTGCCAGGGCTGGGGAGACCCAGTACTTC. This chain joins TRBV30 and TRBJ2-5; weak D call: TRBD1 (5 bases). Per the germline V gene, CDR1 is GTSNPN and CDR2 is SVGIG (reference sequence). V was clipped by 8 bases and J by 5 bases, with 18 bases between them. There are 13 residues in the CDR3.

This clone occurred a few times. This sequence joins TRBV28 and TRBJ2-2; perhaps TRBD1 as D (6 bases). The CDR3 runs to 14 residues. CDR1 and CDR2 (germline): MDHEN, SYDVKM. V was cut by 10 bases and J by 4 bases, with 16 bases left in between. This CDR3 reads CATQQGRGTGELFF. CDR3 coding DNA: TGTGCCACCCAACAGGGTCGCGGCACCGGGGAGCTGTTTTTT.

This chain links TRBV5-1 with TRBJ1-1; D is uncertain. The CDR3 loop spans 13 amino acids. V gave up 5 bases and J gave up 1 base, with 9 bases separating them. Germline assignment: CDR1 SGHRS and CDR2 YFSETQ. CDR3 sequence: CASSSGTNTEAFF. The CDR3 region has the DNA TGCGCCAGCAGTTCAGGAACGAACACTGAAGCTTTCTTT.

Here the CDR3 DNA reads TGCGCCAGCAGCCAAGGCCTACAGGGGGCAAGGGTGAACACTGAAGCTTTCTTT. This encodes CASSQGLQGARVNTEAFF. J is TRBJ1-1 and V is TRBV4-3; TRBD1 matches 9 bases. V lost 1 base and J lost 0; bases outside the gene matches: 9. The CDR3 loop spans 18 amino acids. Looked up from germline, CDR1 is LGHNA and CDR2 is YSLEER.

Here the CDR3 reads CASSPGTSGGYEQYF. The CDR3 DNA reads as TGTGCCAGCAGCCCGGGGACTAGCGGGGGGTACGAGCAGTACTTC. This sequence joins TRBV7-9 and TRBJ2-7; 15 nucleotides align to TRBD2. Germline V lookup: CDR1 SEHNR, CDR2 FQNEAQ (reference sequence). This CDR3 is 15 amino acids long. The ends lost 5 bases at V and 4 bases at J; junction bases unmatched: 3.

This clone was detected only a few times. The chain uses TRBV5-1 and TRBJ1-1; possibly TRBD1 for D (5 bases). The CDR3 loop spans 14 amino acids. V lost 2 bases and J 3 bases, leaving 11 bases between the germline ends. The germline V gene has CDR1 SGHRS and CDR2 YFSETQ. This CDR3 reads CASSFTGRDTEAFF. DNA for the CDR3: TGCGCCAGCAGCTTCACAGGCCGGGACACTGAAGCTTTCTTT. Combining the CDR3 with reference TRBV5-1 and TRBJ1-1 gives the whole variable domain KAGVTQTPRYLIKTRGQQVTLSCSPISGHRSVSWYQQTPGQGLQFLFEYFSETQRNKGNFPGRFSGRQFSNSRSEMNVSTLELGDSALYLCASSFTGRDTEAFFGQGTRLTVV.

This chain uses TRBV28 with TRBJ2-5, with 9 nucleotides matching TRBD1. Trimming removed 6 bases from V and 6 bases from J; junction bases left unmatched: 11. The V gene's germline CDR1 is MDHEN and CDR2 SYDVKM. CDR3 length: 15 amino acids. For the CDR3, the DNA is TGTGCCAGCAGACTACTCCGGGACAGGGAAAAGACCCAGTACTTC. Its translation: CASRLLRDREKTQYF.

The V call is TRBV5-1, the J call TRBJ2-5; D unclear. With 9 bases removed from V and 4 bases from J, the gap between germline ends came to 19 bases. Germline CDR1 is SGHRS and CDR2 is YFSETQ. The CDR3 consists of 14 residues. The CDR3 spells CATAVGPTAETQYF. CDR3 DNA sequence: TGCGCCACCGCGGTCGGTCCGACGGCAGAGACCCAGTACTTC.